A single sample gave rise to the 10 T cell receptor beta chains below, sequenced in a study of T cell responses to AZD1222 COVID-19 vaccine. Method: immunoSEQ multiplex PCR; TCRdb's copy keeps in-frame clones and lacks some. Among about 42,000 clones listed, about 91% were seen once. The sequencing here drew on peripheral blood, taken 28 days after the second AZD1222 dose. These receptor sequences come from an adult who received the AZD1222 COVID-19 vaccine.

A single count supports this clone. The sample holds other DNA sequences that translate to the same CDR3. The chain recombines TRBV9 with TRBJ1-1, with a weak D call TRBD1 (6 bases). Germline V gene lookup returns CDR1 SGDLS and CDR2 YYNGEE. V was shortened by 0 bases and J by 1 base, with 10 bases between the two germline ends. The length of the CDR3 is 15 residues. CDR3 sequence reads: CASSVGTGANTEAFF. The DNA for the CDR3 is TGTGCCAGCAGCGTAGGTACGGGGGCGAACACTGAAGCTTTCTTT.

The rearrangement uses TRBV5-1 and TRBJ2-3; tentatively, D is TRBD1 or TRBD2 (6 bases each). This CDR3 has 15 amino acids. Trimming cost V 6 bases and J 2 bases, with 16 bases left between them. Looked up from germline, CDR1 is SGHRS and CDR2 is YFSETQ. The CDR3 sequence is CASMGPGAPTDTQYF. The CDR3 coding sequence is TGCGCCAGCATGGGGCCGGGGGCGCCCACAGATACGCAGTATTTT.

V gene TRBV2 combines with J gene TRBJ1-4; 10 bases match TRBD1. In germline, CDR1 is SNHLY, CDR2 FYNNEI. The junction had 4 bases not matched to a gene; V was cut back by 5 bases and J by 4 bases. The CDR3 contains 15 residues. Written as DNA, the CDR3 is TGTGCCAGCAGTAGGACAGGGGGGGATAATGAAAAACTGTTTTTT. This translates into CASSRTGGDNEKLFF. Full variable domain (outside the CDR3, taken from reference TRBV2 and TRBJ1-4): EPEVTQTPSHQVTQMGQEVILRCVPISNHLYFYWYRQILGQKVEFLVSFYNNEISEKSEIFDDQFSVERPDGSNFTLKIRSTKLEDSAMYFCASSRTGGDNEKLFFGSGTQLSVL.

The chain links TRBV2 to TRBJ2-5; 12 bases are shared with TRBD2. CDR3 size: 15 residues. Trimming cost V 6 bases and J 5 bases; bases outside gene matches: 7. The germline gives CDR1 SNHLY, CDR2 FYNNEI. The CDR3 loop is CASRPLAGGLETQYF. The CDR3 DNA reads as TGTGCCAGCAGACCGCTAGCGGGAGGGCTGGAGACCCAGTACTTC.

This sequence joins TRBV5-6 and TRBJ2-7; D is perhaps TRBD1 or TRBD2 (5 bases each). The CDR3 contains 16 residues. V was clipped by 3 bases and J by 3 bases, with 19 bases between them. Germline V gene lookup returns CDR1 SGHDT and CDR2 YYEEEE. The CDR3 here is CASSSTGGRESYEQYF. The CDR3 bases are TGTGCCAGCAGCTCCACCGGCGGCAGGGAGAGCTACGAGCAGTACTTC.

The V and J genes are TRBV7-9 and TRBJ1-1, with D unclear. Germline CDR1 SEHNR, CDR2 FQNEAQ (reference sequence). This CDR3 is 14 amino acids long. The V end was cut by 0 bases, the J end by 0 bases, with 5 bases between. The CDR3: CASSLASVNTEAFF. The CDR3 bases are TGTGCCAGCAGCTTAGCGTCGGTGAACACTGAAGCTTTCTTT.

V usage is TRBV23-1 and J usage is TRBJ1-5; 9 nucleotides line up with TRBD1. TRBV23-1 is placed among ORFs of uncertain function. The CDR3 sequence is 18 residues long. V shed 0 bases and J 0 bases; nucleotides not matched to a gene: 6. This CDR3 is CASSQSRTGENSNQPQHF. The CDR3 DNA follows: TGCGCCAGCAGTCAATCGAGGACAGGGGAGAATAGCAATCAGCCCCAGCATTTT.

This clone was seen once. The rearrangement uses TRBV9 and TRBJ2-2, with D possibly TRBD1 on 7 matching bases. Germline V CDR1 and CDR2: SGDLS, YYNGEE. Trimming shortened V by 3 bases and J by 4 bases, and 16 bases separated the two germline ends. There are 16 residues in the CDR3. For the CDR3, the DNA is TGTGCCAGCAGCGCCCAGGGGGGATCTATCACCGGGGAGCTGTTTTTT. Translated: CASSAQGGSITGELFF.

The table lists this clone with a count of one. V gene TRBV6-5 combines with J gene TRBJ1-5; a weak D match, TRBD1 (5 bases). CDR1 is MNHEY, CDR2 SVGAGI, per germline. Trimming left V 11 bases short and J 7 bases short, with 15 bases between. The CDR3 loop spans 12 amino acids. The CDR3 DNA is TGTGCCGGATCAGACGGGGCGCAGCCCCAGCATTTT. It is translated as CAGSDGAQPQHF.

The genes are TRBV3-1 (or the pseudogene TRBV3-2) and TRBJ2-7, with 11 positions matching TRBD2. Germline CDR1 LGHDT, CDR2 YNNKEL (reference sequence). With V trimmed by 4 bases and J by 3 bases, 5 bases remained unmatched. CDR3 size: 15 residues. In DNA form, the CDR3 reads TGTGCCAGCAGCCCTACTAGCGGGAGTGGCTACGAGCAGTACTTC. Protein sequence: CASSPTSGSGYEQYF.